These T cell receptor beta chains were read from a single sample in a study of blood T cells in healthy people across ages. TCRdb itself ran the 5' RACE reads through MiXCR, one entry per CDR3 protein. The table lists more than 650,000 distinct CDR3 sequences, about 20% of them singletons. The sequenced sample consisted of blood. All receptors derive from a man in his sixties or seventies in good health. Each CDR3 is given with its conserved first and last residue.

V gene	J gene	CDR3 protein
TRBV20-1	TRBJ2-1	CSARKGAHNEQFF
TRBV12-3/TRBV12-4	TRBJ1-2	CASSRSQGGNYGYTF
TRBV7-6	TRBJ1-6	CASSPGHSSYNSPLHF
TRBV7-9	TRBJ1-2	CASSSTGQPYYGYTF
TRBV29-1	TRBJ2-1	CSVEQSGGSNEQFF
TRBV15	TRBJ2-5	CATSRVSGRGETQYF
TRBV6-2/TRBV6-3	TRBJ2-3	CASSSPRTSSTDTQYF
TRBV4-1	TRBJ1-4	CASSQDGTGYYEKLFF
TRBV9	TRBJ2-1	CASSESGNPYNEQFF
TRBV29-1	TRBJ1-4	CSVLSTTNEKLFF